The next 28 T cell receptor beta chains were all read from a single sample in a study of blood T cell repertoires in COVID-19. Generated by immunoSEQ multiplex PCR, the TCRdb table keeps only in-frame clones and is missing some. The sample lists 330,000 or so clones; roughly 89% were seen once. Material: peripheral blood. All receptors derive from a man under 40 with COVID-19, enrolled during active disease.

The rearrangement uses TRBV5-1 and TRBJ2-3; 12 bases match TRBD2. The CDR3 loop spans 16 amino acids. The V gene end was trimmed by 4 bases and the J gene end by 0 bases; junction bases not matched to a gene: 3. From germline, CDR1 is SGHRS and CDR2 YFSETQ. The CDR3 protein is CASSTSGRISTDTQYF. The DNA of the CDR3 is TGCGCCAGCAGCACTAGCGGGAGGATCAGCACAGATACGCAGTATTTT.

V and J are TRBV27 and TRBJ2-7; possible D gene TRBD1, 8 bases. Germline CDR1 is MNHEY and CDR2 is SMNVEV (reference sequence). Trimming removed 6 bases from V and 2 bases from J, with 17 bases in between. The CDR3 contains 15 residues. Written as DNA, the CDR3 is TGTGCCAGCAGATCCAGACAGGGGAGGGCCTACGAGCAGTACTTC. Amino acids: CASRSRQGRAYEQYF.

This chain links TRBV5-4 with TRBJ2-2; 10 nucleotides align to TRBD2. The V segment lost 2 bases and the J segment 7 bases; nucleotides outside the gene matches: 5. Germline values: CDR1 SGHNT, CDR2 YYREEE (reference sequence). This CDR3 has 15 residues. CDR3 amino acids: CASSLAGGRVGELFF. The CDR3 DNA reads TGTGCCAGCAGCTTAGCGGGGGGGCGTGTCGGGGAGCTGTTTTTT.

CDR3 in amino acids: CASSVARSGEQYF. In DNA, the CDR3 is TGTGCCAGCAGCGTTGCTAGGTCCGGCGAGCAGTACTTC. V and J are TRBV7-2 and TRBJ2-7, with D unresolved. The CDR3 is made up of 13 amino acids. CDR1 is SGHTA, CDR2 FQGNSA, per germline. V lost 5 bases to trimming and J lost 6 bases, with 14 bases between them.

The rearrangement links TRBV5-8 to TRBJ2-5; 11 bases match TRBD1. The CDR3 is made up of 14 amino acids. Trimming removed 2 bases from V and 5 bases from J; junction bases left unmatched: 2. CDR1 is SGHTS, CDR2 YDEGEE, per germline. The CDR3 here is CASSFGQGAETQYF. In DNA, the CDR3 is TGTGCCAGCAGCTTTGGACAGGGGGCGGAGACCCAGTACTTC.

This chain links TRBV23-1 with TRBJ1-1, with D perhaps TRBD1 (6 bases). TRBV23-1 is an ORF; its function is uncertain. This CDR3 has 17 residues. The V end was cut by 3 bases, the J end by 1 base, with 18 bases between. In DNA form, the CDR3 reads TGCGCCAGCAGTCACGCGGGGGCTGGCGGAGGGAACACTGAAGCTTTCTTT. Its translation: CASSHAGAGGGNTEAFF.

In nucleotides, the CDR3 is TGTGCCAGCAGCCCGCAGGGGGTGGCACGAGCCTACGAGCAGTACTTC. Protein: CASSPQGVARAYEQYF. The rearrangement links TRBV7-9 to TRBJ2-7; the match to TRBD1 covers 7 bases. The V and J ends lost 5 bases and 2 bases, in that order; junction bases with no gene match: 12. Looked up from germline, CDR1 is SEHNR and CDR2 is FQNEAQ (reference sequence). There are 16 residues in the CDR3.

The rearrangement joins TRBV5-1 to TRBJ1-6; TRBD1 matches at 7 bases. V was pared by 0 bases and J by 8 bases, with 5 bases of the junction left unmatched. CDR1 and CDR2 (germline): SGHRS, YFSETQ. The CDR3 consists of 15 residues. The CDR3 DNA follows: TGCGCCAGCAGCTTGGCAGGGACAGCCTATTCACCCCTCCACTTT. Translating it yields CASSLAGTAYSPLHF.

The chain uses TRBV2 and TRBJ2-5; no definite D call. Germline CDR1 SNHLY, CDR2 FYNNEI. V lost 7 bases to trimming and J lost 3 bases, with 12 bases between them. This CDR3 has 13 residues. The CDR3 DNA reads TGTGCCAGCACCAGATGGGCAGAAGAGACCCAGTACTTC. Translated, it gives CASTRWAEETQYF.

V and J are TRBV6-5 and TRBJ1-1; D unclear. This CDR3 contains 13 residues. V was trimmed by 2 bases and J by 5 bases, leaving 9 bases between them. Germline V gene lookup returns CDR1 MNHEY and CDR2 SVGAGI. In DNA form, the CDR3 reads TGTGCCAGCAGTTACGACGAGACAACTGAAGCTTTCTTT. It codes for CASSYDETTEAFF.

The chain combines TRBV6-5 with TRBJ2-7; 8 bases agree with TRBD1. Germline CDR1 is MNHEY and CDR2 is SVGAGI. This CDR3 is built from 15 residues. Trimming removed 6 bases from V and 3 bases from J; junction bases left unmatched: 10. The CDR3 coding sequence is TGTGCCAGCAGAAAATTACCAGGGGGCGTCTACGAGCAGTACTTC. Protein sequence: CASRKLPGGVYEQYF.

The rearrangement links TRBV7-9 to TRBJ2-7; possible D gene TRBD1, 6 bases. Trimming left V 5 bases short and J 0 bases short, with 14 bases between. From germline, CDR1 is SEHNR and CDR2 FQNEAQ (reference sequence). The CDR3 covers 15 residues. Here the CDR3 DNA reads TGTGCCAGCAGCGGTAAGGCAGGGGCCTCCTACGAGCAGTACTTC. Amino acid sequence: CASSGKAGASYEQYF.

This chain links TRBV7-2 with TRBJ1-1, with a tentative D call TRBD1 (5 bases). Germline CDR1 reads SGHTA; CDR2 reads FQGNSA. V was trimmed by 2 bases and J by 8 bases, leaving 15 bases between them. This CDR3 is built from 14 residues. CDR3 protein: CASSLNVRQREAFF. The CDR3 DNA sequence: TGTGCCAGCAGCTTAAACGTCCGACAGAGGGAAGCTTTCTTT.

The chain couples TRBV18 to TRBJ2-7; 12 bases line up with TRBD2. The V segment lost 2 bases and the J segment 5 bases; nucleotides outside the gene matches: 16. CDR3 length: 19 residues. Germline V gene data show CDR1 as KGHSH and CDR2 as LQKENI. Written as DNA, the CDR3 is TGTGCCAGCTCACCAAGGGCTAGCGGGGGGGCCACCATCAGCGACGAGCAGTACTTC. Protein: CASSPRASGGATISDEQYF.

This clone has a single count. In DNA, the CDR3 is TGTGCCAGCAGCCAAGGGGGACCGGGACAGGGGGGCTACGAGCAGTACTTC. Translated, it gives CASSQGGPGQGGYEQYF. V and J are TRBV3-1 (or the pseudogene TRBV3-2) and TRBJ2-7, with 11 bases identical to TRBD1. V lost 1 base to trimming and J lost 3 bases; unmatched junction nucleotides: 8. This CDR3 is 17 amino acids long. Germline CDR1 LGHDT, CDR2 YNNKEL (reference sequence).

This chain connects TRBV4-3 to TRBJ1-4; no firm D call. The V end lost 4 bases, the J end lost 7 bases, and 13 bases lay between the germline ends. The V gene's germline CDR1 is LGHNA and CDR2 YSLEER. CDR3 length equals 14 residues. CDR3 DNA sequence: TGCGCCAGCAGCCCCCGGAGGGCAACTGAAAAACTGTTTTTT. Translation: CASSPRRATEKLFF.

The V call is TRBV6-5, the J call TRBJ2-3; 10 bases match TRBD2. The CDR3 loop spans 15 amino acids. Trimming at V came to 6 bases and at J to 1 base, leaving 4 bases not matched to a gene. Germline V lookup: CDR1 MNHEY, CDR2 SVGAGI. CDR3 nucleotides: TGTGCCAGCAGCCTAGCGGGAGCAGGCACAGATACGCAGTATTTT. It yields the protein CASSLAGAGTDTQYF.

J is TRBJ1-1 and V is TRBV11-2; 8 nucleotides align to TRBD1. V dropped 6 bases and J dropped 5; count of bases not matched to a gene: 11. The CDR3 loop spans 15 amino acids. Germline V CDR1 and CDR2: SGHAT, FQNNGV. Here the CDR3 DNA reads TGTGCCAGCAGTTCAGGGGGCGCTTTAGTTACTGAAGCTTTCTTT. This gives the protein CASSSGGALVTEAFF.

J is TRBJ2-7 and V is TRBV5-6; 9 bases map to TRBD1. CDR1 is SGHDT, CDR2 YYEEEE, per germline. The CDR3 spans 13 residues. After removal of 3 bases from V and 7 bases from J, the junction contained 5 bases not matched to a gene. CDR3 amino acids: CASSWDRVGEQYF. CDR3 coding DNA: TGTGCCAGCAGCTGGGACAGGGTGGGGGAGCAGTACTTC.

The V call is TRBV30, the J call TRBJ2-7; perhaps TRBD2 as D (5 bases). Germline CDR1 is GTSNPN and CDR2 is SVGIG (reference sequence). This CDR3 region has 17 residues. V was trimmed by 1 base and J by 5 bases, leaving 24 bases between them. The CDR3 spells CAWSGPLTLRGLNEQYF. As DNA, the CDR3 is TGTGCCTGGAGTGGCCCCCTCACTCTCCGGGGTTTGAACGAGCAGTACTTC.

The chain links TRBV5-1 to TRBJ1-4; TRBD1 might be the D (6 bases). V lost 0 bases, J lost 5 bases, and 11 bases lay in between. Germline lookup yields CDR1 SGHRS and CDR2 YFSETQ. The CDR3 is 15 residues long. For the CDR3, the DNA is TGCGCCAGCAGCTTGGTGGCAGGGGCGAATGAAAAACTGTTTTTT. This sequence encodes CASSLVAGANEKLFF.

CDR3 sequence (DNA): TGTGCCAGCAGCCATTTTGTGTACCAAGAGACCCAGTACTTC. Residues: CASSHFVYQETQYF. The chain employs TRBV5-6 and TRBJ2-5; no clear D. Germline CDR1 is SGHDT and CDR2 is YYEEEE. The CDR3 runs 14 residues. Between the trimmed V and J ends, which lost 4 bases and 0 bases, there was a span of 10 bases.

The chain couples TRBV28 to TRBJ1-2; 10 nucleotides agree with TRBD1. Germline assignment: CDR1 MDHEN and CDR2 SYDVKM. The V and J ends lost 7 bases and 5 bases, in that order; junction bases with no gene match: 7. The CDR3 runs 14 residues. The CDR3 is CASIATGGKYGYTF. For the CDR3, the DNA is TGTGCCAGCATCGCGACAGGGGGCAAATATGGCTACACCTTC.

This chain joins TRBV7-9 and TRBJ1-3; the D is unclear. The V and J ends lost 4 bases and 5 bases respectively, with 15 bases between them. The germline gives CDR1 SEHNR, CDR2 FQNEAQ (reference sequence). The length of the CDR3 is 15 residues. Here the CDR3 DNA reads TGTGCCAGCAGCTCGTCGGGAGGGAAGAGAAACACCATATATTTT. Its translation: CASSSSGGKRNTIYF.

The V gene is TRBV19, the J gene TRBJ2-5, with 7 bases matching TRBD1. The CDR3 is 13 amino acids. CDR1 LNHDA and CDR2 SQIVND come from the germline V gene (reference sequence). V lost 6 bases, J lost 7 bases, and 8 bases stayed unmatched. This CDR3 reads CASRNRGEGTQYF. The CDR3 nucleotides read TGTGCCAGTAGAAACAGGGGCGAAGGGACCCAGTACTTC.

The CDR3 sequence is CASSRTGPYEQYF. The CDR3 DNA follows: TGTGCCAGCAGCAGGACAGGACCATACGAGCAGTACTTC. This chain joins TRBV12-3 or TRBV12-4 and TRBJ2-7, with 7 bases identical to TRBD1. V shed 6 bases and J 4 bases; nucleotides not matched to a gene: 6. The CDR3 contains 13 residues.

This clone came up once. V and J are TRBV6-5 and TRBJ2-7; 7 bases agree with TRBD1. Germline-derived CDR1 and CDR2 are MNHEY and SVGAGI. This CDR3 region has 15 residues. The V gene end was trimmed by 6 bases and the J gene end by 2 bases; junction bases not matched to a gene: 10. This CDR3 is CASRNHRGSTYEQYF. The CDR3 nucleotides are TGTGCCAGCAGGAATCACAGGGGCTCTACCTACGAGCAGTACTTC.

Only a few counts were recorded for this clone. The chain has TRBV6-2 or TRBV6-3 and TRBJ1-5; TRBD1 matches at 8 bases. Germline V gene data show CDR1 as MNHEY and CDR2 as SVGEGT. The CDR3 is 14 residues long. V was pared by 5 bases and J by 7 bases, with 7 bases of the junction left unmatched. The CDR3 reads CASSGGQGAQPQHF. The DNA for the CDR3 is TGTGCCAGCAGTGGTGGACAGGGCGCGCAGCCCCAGCATTTT.